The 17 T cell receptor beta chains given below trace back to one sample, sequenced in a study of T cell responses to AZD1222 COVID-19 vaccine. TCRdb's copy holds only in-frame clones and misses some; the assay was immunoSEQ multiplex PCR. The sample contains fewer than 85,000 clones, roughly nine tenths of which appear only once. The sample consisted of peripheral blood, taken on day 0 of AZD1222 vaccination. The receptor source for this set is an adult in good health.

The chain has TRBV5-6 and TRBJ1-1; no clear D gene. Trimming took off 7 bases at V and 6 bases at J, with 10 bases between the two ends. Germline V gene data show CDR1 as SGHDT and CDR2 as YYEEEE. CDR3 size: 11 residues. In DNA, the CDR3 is TGTGCCAGCGCAAGTCACGCTGAAGCTTTCTTT. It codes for CASASHAEAFF.

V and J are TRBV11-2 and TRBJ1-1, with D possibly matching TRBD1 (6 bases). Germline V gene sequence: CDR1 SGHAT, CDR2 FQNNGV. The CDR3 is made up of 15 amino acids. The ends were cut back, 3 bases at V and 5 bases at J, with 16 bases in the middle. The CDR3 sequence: CASSFYTGIITEAFF. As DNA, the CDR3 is TGTGCCAGCAGCTTTTATACAGGGATTATTACTGAAGCTTTCTTT.

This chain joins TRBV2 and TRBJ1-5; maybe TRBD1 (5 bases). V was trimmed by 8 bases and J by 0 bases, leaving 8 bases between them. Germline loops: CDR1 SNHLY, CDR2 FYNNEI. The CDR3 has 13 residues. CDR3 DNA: TGTGCCAGCCAAGGGGATAGCAATCAGCCCCAGCATTTT. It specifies CASQGDSNQPQHF. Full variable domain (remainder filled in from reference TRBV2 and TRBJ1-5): EPEVTQTPSHQVTQMGQEVILRCVPISNHLYFYWYRQILGQKVEFLVSFYNNEISEKSEIFDDQFSVERPDGSNFTLKIRSTKLEDSAMYFCASQGDSNQPQHFGDGTRLSIL.

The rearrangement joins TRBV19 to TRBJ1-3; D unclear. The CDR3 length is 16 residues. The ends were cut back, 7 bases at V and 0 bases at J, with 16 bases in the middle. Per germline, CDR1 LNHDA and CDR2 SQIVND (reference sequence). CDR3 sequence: CASTPLGLLSGNTIYF. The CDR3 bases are TGTGCCAGTACCCCCCTCGGCCTGCTCTCTGGAAACACCATATATTTT.

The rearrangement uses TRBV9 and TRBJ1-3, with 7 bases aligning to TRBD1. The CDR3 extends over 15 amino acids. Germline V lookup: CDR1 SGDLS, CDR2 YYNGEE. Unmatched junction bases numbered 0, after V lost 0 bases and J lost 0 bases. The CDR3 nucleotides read TGTGCCAGCAGCGTAGACAGGGGCTCTGGAAACACCATATATTTT. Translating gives CASSVDRGSGNTIYF.

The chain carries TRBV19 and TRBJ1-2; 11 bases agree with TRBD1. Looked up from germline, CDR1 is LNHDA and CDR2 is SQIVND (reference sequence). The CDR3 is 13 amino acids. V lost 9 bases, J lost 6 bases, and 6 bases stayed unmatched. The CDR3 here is CASSDRGLDGYTF. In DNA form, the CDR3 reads TGTGCCAGCTCGGACAGGGGGCTGGATGGCTACACCTTC.

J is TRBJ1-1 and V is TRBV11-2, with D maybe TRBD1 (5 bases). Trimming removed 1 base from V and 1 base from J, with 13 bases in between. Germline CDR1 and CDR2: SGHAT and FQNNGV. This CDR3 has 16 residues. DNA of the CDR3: TGTGCCAGCAGCTTAGCCGGGACGCCCGGGAACACTGAAGCTTTCTTT. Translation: CASSLAGTPGNTEAFF.

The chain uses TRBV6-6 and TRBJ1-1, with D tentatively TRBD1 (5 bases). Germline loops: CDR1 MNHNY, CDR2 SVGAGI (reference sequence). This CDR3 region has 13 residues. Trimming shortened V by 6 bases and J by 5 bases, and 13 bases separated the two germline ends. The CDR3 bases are TGTGCCAGCAGACAACAGGTTTCTACTGAAGCTTTCTTT. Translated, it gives CASRQQVSTEAFF.

The CDR3 nucleotides read TGTGCCAGCAGCCCCCCTGGAAGCGGGAGAGTATACGAGCAGTACTTC. The encoded protein is CASSPPGSGRVYEQYF. This chain links TRBV5-4 with TRBJ2-7; 8 bases match TRBD2. After removal of 4 bases from V and 4 bases from J, the junction contained 13 bases not matched to a gene. The germline gives CDR1 SGHNT, CDR2 YYREEE (reference sequence). The CDR3 is 16 amino acids. The complete variable domain, with remaining parts taken from reference TRBV5-4 and TRBJ2-7, reads ETGVTQSPTHLIKTRGQQVTLRCSSQSGHNTVSWYQQALGQGPQFIFQYYREEENGRGNFPPRFSGLQFPNYSSELNVNALELDDSALYLCASSPPGSGRVYEQYFGPGTRLTVT.

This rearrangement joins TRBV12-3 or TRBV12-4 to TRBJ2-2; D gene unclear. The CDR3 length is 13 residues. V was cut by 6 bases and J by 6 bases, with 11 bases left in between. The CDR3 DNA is TGTGCCAGCAGCCCAACACCCCCCGGGGAGCTGTTTTTT. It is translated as CASSPTPPGELFF.

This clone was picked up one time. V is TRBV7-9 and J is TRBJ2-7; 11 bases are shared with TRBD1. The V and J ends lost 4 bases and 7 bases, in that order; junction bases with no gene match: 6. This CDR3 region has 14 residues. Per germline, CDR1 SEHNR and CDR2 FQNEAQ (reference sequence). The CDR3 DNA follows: TGTGCCAGCAGCTCGAGGACAGGGGGCGAAGAGCAGTACTTC. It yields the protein CASSSRTGGEEQYF.

CDR3 nucleotide sequence: TGTGCCAGCAGCCCTCGACAGGGTTTTCAGACCCAGTACTTC. Its translation is CASSPRQGFQTQYF. The rearrangement joins TRBV9 to TRBJ2-5, with 7 bases aligning to TRBD1. Germline CDR1 reads SGDLS; CDR2 reads YYNGEE. Unmatched junction bases numbered 9, after V lost 4 bases and J lost 6 bases. The CDR3 is 14 residues long.

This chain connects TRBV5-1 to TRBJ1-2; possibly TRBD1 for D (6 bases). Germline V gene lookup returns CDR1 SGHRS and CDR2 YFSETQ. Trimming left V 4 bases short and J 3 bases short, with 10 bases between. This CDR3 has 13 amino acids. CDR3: CASSPGEDYGYTF. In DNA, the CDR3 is TGCGCCAGCAGCCCAGGGGAAGACTATGGCTACACCTTC.

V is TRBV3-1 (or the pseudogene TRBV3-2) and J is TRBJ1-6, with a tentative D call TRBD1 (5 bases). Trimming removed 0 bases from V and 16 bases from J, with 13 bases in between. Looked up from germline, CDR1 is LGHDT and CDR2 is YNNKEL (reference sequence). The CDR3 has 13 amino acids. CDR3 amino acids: CASSQDTLQVLHF. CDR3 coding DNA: TGTGCCAGCAGCCAAGATACCTTACAGGTACTCCACTTT.

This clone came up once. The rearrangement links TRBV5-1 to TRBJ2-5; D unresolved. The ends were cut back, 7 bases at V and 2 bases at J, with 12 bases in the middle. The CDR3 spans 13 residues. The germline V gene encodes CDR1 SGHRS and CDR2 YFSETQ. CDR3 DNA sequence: TGCGCCAGCGCCGATACAAGGCAAGAGACCCAGTACTTC. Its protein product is CASADTRQETQYF.

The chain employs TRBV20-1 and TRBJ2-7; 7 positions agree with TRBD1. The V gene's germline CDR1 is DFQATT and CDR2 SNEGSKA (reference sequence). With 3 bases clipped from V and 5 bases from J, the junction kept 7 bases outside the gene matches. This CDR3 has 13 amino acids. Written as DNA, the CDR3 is TGCAGTGCTAGTTGGCAGGGGGTAGACGAGCAGTACTTC. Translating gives CSASWQGVDEQYF.

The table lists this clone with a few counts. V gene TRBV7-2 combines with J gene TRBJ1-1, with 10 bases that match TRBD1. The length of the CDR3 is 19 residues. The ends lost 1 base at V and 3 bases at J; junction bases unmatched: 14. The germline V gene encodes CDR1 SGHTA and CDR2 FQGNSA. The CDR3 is CASSLVPGQGLRLDTEAFF. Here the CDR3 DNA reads TGTGCCAGCAGCTTAGTTCCGGGACAGGGGCTCCGTTTGGACACTGAAGCTTTCTTT.